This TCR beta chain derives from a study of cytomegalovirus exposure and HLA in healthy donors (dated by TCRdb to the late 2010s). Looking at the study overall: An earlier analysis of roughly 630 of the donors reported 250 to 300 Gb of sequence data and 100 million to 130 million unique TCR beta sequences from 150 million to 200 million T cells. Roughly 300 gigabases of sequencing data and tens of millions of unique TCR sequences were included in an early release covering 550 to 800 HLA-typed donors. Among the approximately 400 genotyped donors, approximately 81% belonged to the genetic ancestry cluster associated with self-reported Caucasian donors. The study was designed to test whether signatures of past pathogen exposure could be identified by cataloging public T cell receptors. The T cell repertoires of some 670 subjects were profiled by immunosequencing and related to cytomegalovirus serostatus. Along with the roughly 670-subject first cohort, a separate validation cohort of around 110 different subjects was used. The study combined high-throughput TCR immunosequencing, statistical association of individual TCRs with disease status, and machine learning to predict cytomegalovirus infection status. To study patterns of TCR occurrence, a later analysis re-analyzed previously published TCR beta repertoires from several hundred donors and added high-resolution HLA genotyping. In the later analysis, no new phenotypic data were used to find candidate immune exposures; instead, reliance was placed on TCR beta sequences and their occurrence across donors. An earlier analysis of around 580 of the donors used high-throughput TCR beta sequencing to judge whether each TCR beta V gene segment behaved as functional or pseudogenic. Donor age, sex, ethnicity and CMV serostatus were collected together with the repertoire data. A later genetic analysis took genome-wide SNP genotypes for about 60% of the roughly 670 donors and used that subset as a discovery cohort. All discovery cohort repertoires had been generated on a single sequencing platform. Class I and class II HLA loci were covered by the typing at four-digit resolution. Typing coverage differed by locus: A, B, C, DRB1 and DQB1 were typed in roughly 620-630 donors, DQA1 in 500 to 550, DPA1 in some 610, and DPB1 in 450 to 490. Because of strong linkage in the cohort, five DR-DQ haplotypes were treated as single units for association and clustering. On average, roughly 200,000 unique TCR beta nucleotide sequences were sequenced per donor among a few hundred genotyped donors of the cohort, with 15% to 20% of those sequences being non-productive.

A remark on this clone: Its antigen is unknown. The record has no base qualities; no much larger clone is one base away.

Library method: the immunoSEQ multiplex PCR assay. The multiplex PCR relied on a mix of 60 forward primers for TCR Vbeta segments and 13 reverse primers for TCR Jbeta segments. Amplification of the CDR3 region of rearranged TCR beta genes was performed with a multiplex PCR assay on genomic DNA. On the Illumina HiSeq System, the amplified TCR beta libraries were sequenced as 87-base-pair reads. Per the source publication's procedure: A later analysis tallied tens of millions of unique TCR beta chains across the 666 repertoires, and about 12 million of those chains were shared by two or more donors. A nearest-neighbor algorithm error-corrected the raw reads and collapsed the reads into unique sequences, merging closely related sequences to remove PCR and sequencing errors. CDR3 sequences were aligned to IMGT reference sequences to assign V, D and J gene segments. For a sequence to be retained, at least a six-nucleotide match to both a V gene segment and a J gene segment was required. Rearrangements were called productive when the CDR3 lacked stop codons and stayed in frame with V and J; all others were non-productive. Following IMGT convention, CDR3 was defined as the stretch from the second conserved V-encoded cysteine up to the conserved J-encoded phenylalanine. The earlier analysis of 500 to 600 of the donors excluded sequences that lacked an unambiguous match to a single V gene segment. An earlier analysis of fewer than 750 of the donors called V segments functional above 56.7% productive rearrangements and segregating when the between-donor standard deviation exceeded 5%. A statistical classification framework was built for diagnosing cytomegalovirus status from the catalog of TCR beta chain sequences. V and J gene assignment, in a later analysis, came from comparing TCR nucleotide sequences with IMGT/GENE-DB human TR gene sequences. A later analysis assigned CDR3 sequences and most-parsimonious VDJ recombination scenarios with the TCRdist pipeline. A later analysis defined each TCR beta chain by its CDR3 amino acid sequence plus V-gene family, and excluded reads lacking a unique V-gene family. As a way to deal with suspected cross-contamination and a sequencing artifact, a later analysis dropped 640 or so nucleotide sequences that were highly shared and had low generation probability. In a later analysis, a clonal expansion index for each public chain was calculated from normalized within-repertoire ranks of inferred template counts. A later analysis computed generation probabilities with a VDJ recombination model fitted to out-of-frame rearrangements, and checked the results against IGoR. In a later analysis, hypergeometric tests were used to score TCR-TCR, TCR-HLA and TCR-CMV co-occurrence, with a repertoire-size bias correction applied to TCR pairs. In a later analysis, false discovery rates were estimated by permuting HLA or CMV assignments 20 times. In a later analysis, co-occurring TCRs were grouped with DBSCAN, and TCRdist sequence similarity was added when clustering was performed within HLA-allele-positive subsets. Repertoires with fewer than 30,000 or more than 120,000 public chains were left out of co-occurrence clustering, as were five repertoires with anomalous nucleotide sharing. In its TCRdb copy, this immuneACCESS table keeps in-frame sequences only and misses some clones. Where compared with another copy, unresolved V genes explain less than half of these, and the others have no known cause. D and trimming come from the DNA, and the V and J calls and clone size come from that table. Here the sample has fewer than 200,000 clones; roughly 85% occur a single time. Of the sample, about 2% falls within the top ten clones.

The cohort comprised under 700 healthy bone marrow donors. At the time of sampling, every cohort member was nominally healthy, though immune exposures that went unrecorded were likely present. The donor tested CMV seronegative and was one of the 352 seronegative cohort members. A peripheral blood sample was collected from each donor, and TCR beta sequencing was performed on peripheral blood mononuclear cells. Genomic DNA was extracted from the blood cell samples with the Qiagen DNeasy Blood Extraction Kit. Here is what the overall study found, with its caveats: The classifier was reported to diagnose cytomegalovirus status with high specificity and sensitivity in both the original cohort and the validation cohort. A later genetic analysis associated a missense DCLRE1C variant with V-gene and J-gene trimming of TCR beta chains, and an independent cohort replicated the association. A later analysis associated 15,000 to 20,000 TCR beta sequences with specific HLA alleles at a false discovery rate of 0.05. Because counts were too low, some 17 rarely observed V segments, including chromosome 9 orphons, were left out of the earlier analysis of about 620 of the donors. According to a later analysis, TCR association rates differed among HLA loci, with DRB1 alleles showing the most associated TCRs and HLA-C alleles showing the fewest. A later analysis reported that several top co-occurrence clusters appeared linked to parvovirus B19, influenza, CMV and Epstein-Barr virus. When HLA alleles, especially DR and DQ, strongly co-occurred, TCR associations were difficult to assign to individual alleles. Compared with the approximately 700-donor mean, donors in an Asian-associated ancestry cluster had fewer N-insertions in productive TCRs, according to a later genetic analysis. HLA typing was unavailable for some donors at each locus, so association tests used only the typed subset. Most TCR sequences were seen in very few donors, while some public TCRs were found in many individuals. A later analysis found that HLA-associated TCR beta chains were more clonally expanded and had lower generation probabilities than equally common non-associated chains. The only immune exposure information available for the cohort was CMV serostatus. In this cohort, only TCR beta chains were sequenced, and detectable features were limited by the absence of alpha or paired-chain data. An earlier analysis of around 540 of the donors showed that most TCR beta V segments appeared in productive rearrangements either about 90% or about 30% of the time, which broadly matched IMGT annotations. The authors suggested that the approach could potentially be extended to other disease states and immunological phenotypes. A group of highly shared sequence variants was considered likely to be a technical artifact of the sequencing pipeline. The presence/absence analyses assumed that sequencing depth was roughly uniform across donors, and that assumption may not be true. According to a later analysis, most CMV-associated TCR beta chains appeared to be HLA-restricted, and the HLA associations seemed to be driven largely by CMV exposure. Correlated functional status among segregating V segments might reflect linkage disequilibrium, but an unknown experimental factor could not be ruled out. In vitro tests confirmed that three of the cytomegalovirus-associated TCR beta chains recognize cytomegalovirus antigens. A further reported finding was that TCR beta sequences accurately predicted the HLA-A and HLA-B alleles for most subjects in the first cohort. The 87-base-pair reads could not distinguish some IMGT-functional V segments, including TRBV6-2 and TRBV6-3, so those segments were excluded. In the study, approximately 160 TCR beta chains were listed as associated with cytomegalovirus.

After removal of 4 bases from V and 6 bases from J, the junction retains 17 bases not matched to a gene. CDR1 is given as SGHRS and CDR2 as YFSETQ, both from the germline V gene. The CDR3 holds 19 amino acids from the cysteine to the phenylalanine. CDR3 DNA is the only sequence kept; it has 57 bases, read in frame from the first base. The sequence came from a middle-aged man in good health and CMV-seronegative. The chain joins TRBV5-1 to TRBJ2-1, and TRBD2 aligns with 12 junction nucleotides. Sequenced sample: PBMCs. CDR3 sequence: CASSHGQGPSGRARNEQFF. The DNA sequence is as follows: TGCGCCAGCAGCCACGGACAGGGGCCTAGCGGGAGGGCCCGCAATGAGCAGTTCTTC.